The rows below give T cell receptor beta chains drawn from one sample of a study of cytomegalovirus exposure and HLA in healthy donors. The data were produced by immunoSEQ multiplex PCR, yet TCRdb's version contains in-frame clones alone and is incomplete. This table holds 100,000 to 150,000 clones, 75% to 90% found once. The sample taken for sequencing was PBMCs. The receptors here all came from a man under 40 in good health and CMV-seronegative. Each CDR3 is given with its conserved first and last residue. A D gene is named only where the DNA matches it firmly. Clone sizes are given selectively: once, few, many, or a class where the clone is expanded.

15	TRBJ2-3	TRBV2	.	.	TGTGCCAGCAGTTTTGACACTGGGGCCACAGATACGCAGTATTTT	CASSFDTGATDTQYF
14	TRBJ1-1	TRBV28	.	TRBD1	TGTGCCAGCAGTCAGCCGGGACAGATCCTAGAAGCTTTCTTT	CASSQPGQILEAFF
17	TRBJ2-3	TRBV7-2	.	.	TGTGCCAGCAGCTTAGGACCCCCCACAGACGGTACGGATACGCAGTATTTT	CASSLGPPTDGTDTQYF
17	TRBJ2-2	TRBV9	few	TRBD2	TGTGCCAGCAGCGGTGGGACTAGCGGGGAATTCTCCGGGGAGCTGTTTTTT	CASSGGTSGEFSGELFF
14	TRBJ1-2	TRBV29-1	.	TRBD1	TGCAGCGTTGACTTTCCGGGACAGGTCTATGGCTACACCTTC	CSVDFPGQVYGYTF
15	TRBJ2-7	TRBV4-3	.	TRBD2	TGCGCCAGCAGCCAAAAGCGGGATATCCTCTACGAGCAGTACTTC	CASSQKRDILYEQYF
17	TRBJ2-4	TRBV2	.	TRBD2	TGTGCCAGCAGGGCCGGACTAGCCACAATCGCCAAAAACATTCAGTACTTC	CASRAGLATIAKNIQYF
12	TRBJ2-5	TRBV7-2	.	.	TGTGCCAGCAGCTCCCAGCAAGAGACCCAGTACTTC	CASSSQQETQYF
19	TRBJ2-2	TRBV7-6	.	TRBD2	TGTGCCAGCAGCTTCGGCCCGGGACTAGCGGGTCCGAACACCGGGGAGCTGTTTTTT	CASSFGPGLAGPNTGELFF
17	TRBJ2-1	TRBV7-2	.	.	TGTGCCAGCAGCTTATCTGGGTTGCAGGGGAGGGGCGGGCTTCTGTTCTTC	CASSLSGLQGRGGLLFF
15	TRBJ2-5	TRBV9	.	TRBD2	TGTGCCAGCAGCGCGATAGCGGGGGGGCAAGAGACCCAGTACTTC	CASSAIAGGQETQYF
14	TRBJ1-2	TRBV6-1	.	TRBD1	TGTGCCAGCAGAGCCGGACAGGGTAGAAATGGCTACACCTTC	CASRAGQGRNGYTF
15	TRBJ2-7	TRBV5-5	.	TRBD1	TGTGCCAGCAGCTTGGGGGACAGCCCTATCTACGAGCAGTACTTC	CASSLGDSPIYEQYF
16	TRBJ2-7	TRBV11-2	.	.	TGTGCCAGCAGCTTAGGTCCGGCGGGGATCCTAGGAGAGCAGTACTTC	CASSLGPAGILGEQYF
17	TRBJ2-3	TRBV4-2	.	TRBD2	TGTGCCAGCAGCCTGGAGCTTAGGAGCGGGGGCACAGATACGCAGTATTTT	CASSLELRSGGTDTQYF
14	TRBJ2-2	TRBV5-8	.	TRBD1	TGTGCCAGCAGCTACGGACAGGGAGGCGGGGAGCTGTTTTTT	CASSYGQGGGELFF
11	TRBJ1-2	TRBV6-6	few	.	TGTGCCAGCAGCGGAGACTATGGCTACACCTTC	CASSGDYGYTF
13	TRBJ1-1	TRBV4-3	.	.	TGCGCCAGCAGCCAAGATGCGAGAGGGGAAGCTTTCTTT	CASSQDARGEAFF
14	TRBJ1-6	TRBV10-3	.	.	TGTGCCATCAGTGGGCAGGGAAAGGAGTCACCCCTCCACTTT	CAISGQGKESPLHF
17	TRBJ1-1	TRBV7-9	.	.	TGTGCCAGCAGCTTAGTATCGTTGCGACGGGAGAACACTGAAGCTTTCTTT	CASSLVSLRRENTEAFF
15	TRBJ2-1	TRBV18	.	TRBD1	TGTGCCAGCTCACCAGGACAGGGTCCCTACAATGAGCAGTTCTTC	CASSPGQGPYNEQFF
14	TRBJ1-5	TRBV7-2	.	TRBD1	TGTGCCAGCAGCTTGGGACAGGGGTCTCAGCCCCAGCATTTT	CASSLGQGSQPQHF
14	TRBJ1-5	TRBV6-1	.	TRBD1	TGTGCCAGCAGTGACGGACAGGGAGGTCAGCCCCAGCATTTT	CASSDGQGGQPQHF
12	TRBJ2-7	TRBV28	.	.	TGTGCCAGCAGTTTATGGTGGACAGCGGAGTACTTC	CASSLWWTAEYF
13	TRBJ1-2	TRBV19	.	.	TGTGCCAGTAGTATCGAGGGTAACTATGGCTACACCTTC	CASSIEGNYGYTF
16	TRBJ1-4	TRBV28	.	TRBD1	TGTGCCAGCAGTCTTACGTCCGGACAGGGGAATGAAAAACTGTTTTTT	CASSLTSGQGNEKLFF
13	TRBJ1-6	TRBV19	.	.	TGTGCCAGTAAGCTCAGGGGCTTCTCACCCCTCCACTTT	CASKLRGFSPLHF